These T cell receptor beta chains were read from a single sample in a study of T cells in Graves' hyperthyroidism and ophthalmopathy. TCRdb redid the calling of the multiplex PCR reads with MiXCR, one entry per CDR3 protein. The table records approximately 510,000 distinct CDR3 sequences, 40% to 50% of them present only once. The sample comprised peripheral blood or thyroid tissue (not recorded which). These receptors originate from an adult woman with Graves' disease, either hyperthyroidism or ophthalmopathy (not recorded which). Each CDR3 is given with its conserved first and last residue. The order of the fields is J gene, clone size, D gene, V gene, CDR3 DNA, CDR3 protein. A D gene is named only where the DNA matches it firmly. Size is stated for part of the rows, as once, few or many counts, or as a class when the clone is expanded.

>TRBJ1-1|-|-|TRBV29-1
TGCAGCGTTGAGGACGGTTGGGGCACTGAAGCTTTCTTT
CSVEDGWGTEAFF
>TRBJ1-1|-|TRBD1|TRBV4-1
TGCGCCAGCAGCCAATGGACAGGGGGCCAGGGGCTCACTGAAGCTTTCTTT
CASSQWTGGQGLTEAFF
>TRBJ1-2|-|-|TRBV10-3
TGTGCCATCAGTGAGACAGGGCAGACGGTGGCTGGCTACACCTTC
CAISETGQTVAGYTF
>TRBJ1-6|-|TRBD1|TRBV27
TGTGCCAGCAGTTTACTCGACAGGGGATCACCCCTCCACTTT
CASSLLDRGSPLHF
>TRBJ2-6|-|-|TRBV15
TGTGCCACCAGCAGAGGGTTACACTCTGGGGCCAACGTCCTGACTTTC
CATSRGLHSGANVLTF
>TRBJ1-2|-|-|TRBV10-3
TGTGCCATCAGTGAGTTCGATGTCAATAACTATGGCTACACCTTC
CAISEFDVNNYGYTF
>TRBJ2-7|-|TRBD2|TRBV7-9
TGTGCCAGCAGTTCCGGAGCGGGAGGTTACTACGAGCAGTACTTC
CASSSGAGGYYEQYF
>TRBJ1-2|many|TRBD1|TRBV11-2
TGTGCCAGCAGCTTAGACTCAGGGGGATATGGCGGCTACACCTTC
CASSLDSGGYGGYTF
>TRBJ2-7|-|TRBD2|TRBV7-2
TGCGCCAGCAGCCAAGATCTTTCGGGAGGCCACTACGAGCAGTACTTC
CASSQDLSGGHYEQYF
>TRBJ1-6|many|-|TRBV5-1
TGCGCCAGCAGCTTGGGCCCGGACGTTGGGGATAATTCACCCCTCCACTTT
CASSLGPDVGDNSPLHF
>TRBJ1-6|-|-|TRBV7-2
TGTGCCAGCAGCTTAGATCCAGGGGCGGTTTCACCCCTCCACTTT
CASSLDPGAVSPLHF
>TRBJ2-5|-|TRBD2|TRBV7-6
TGTGCCAGCAGTACTTGGGGGGGAGGTGACGAGACCCAGTACTTC
CASSTWGGGDETQYF
>TRBJ2-2|many|-|TRBV12-3/TRBV12-4
TGTGCCAGCAAGTCGGGGGTCACCGGGGAGCTGTTTTTT
CASKSGVTGELFF
>TRBJ1-2|few|-|TRBV9
TGTGCCAGCAGCGAGGCAGGGGACGATGGCTACACCTTC
CASSEAGDDGYTF
>TRBJ2-5|-|TRBD2|TRBV7-8
TGTGCCAGCAGCTTAAAAGCGGGAGGGTACGAGACCCAGTACTTC
CASSLKAGGYETQYF
>TRBJ1-6|-|TRBD1|TRBV10-3
TGTGCCAGCAGACCGGGACAGGGTATGAGATCACCCCTCCACTTT
CASRPGQGMRSPLHF
>TRBJ2-7|few|-|TRBV9
TGTGCCAGCAGCGTAGACTGGAGCTCCTACGAGCAGTACTTC
CASSVDWSSYEQYF
>TRBJ2-6|-|-|TRBV7-9
TGTGCCAGCGATACACAGGGGGCCAACGTCCTGACTTTC
CASDTQGANVLTF
>TRBJ2-5|many|-|TRBV11-3
TGTGCCAGCAGCACCACACGGTCAACGTCGCAGTACTTC
CASSTTRSTSQYF
>TRBJ1-5|many|-|TRBV12-3/TRBV12-4
TGTGCCAGCAGTCCCTACGAACGGGGCAATCAGCCCCAGCATTTT
CASSPYERGNQPQHF
>TRBJ2-7|many|TRBD1|TRBV2
TGTGCCAGCAGTGAAGCGCTTTTTGGGGACAGGGGCTACGAGCAGTACTTC
CASSEALFGDRGYEQYF
>TRBJ1-6|-|-|TRBV15
TGTGCCACCAGCAGAGAAGAAGGGTCACCCCTCCACTTT
CATSREEGSPLHF
>TRBJ1-1|-|-|TRBV20-1
TGCAGTGCTACGAGCCCCGGGACGTGGGATGCTTTCTTT
CSATSPGTWDAFF
>TRBJ1-2|many|-|TRBV19
TGTGCCAGTAGTATAGCCAACCAACAAACCTATGGCTACACCTTC
CASSIANQQTYGYTF
>TRBJ1-2|-|-|TRBV2
TGTGCCGGCAACCGAAAGGGTTTAGGCTATGGCTACACCTTC
CAGNRKGLGYGYTF
>TRBJ1-4|-|-|TRBV5-4
TGTGCCAGCAGTATTAGCGGGGCAACTAATGAAAAACTGTTTTTT
CASSISGATNEKLFF
>TRBJ1-6|many|-|TRBV25-1
TGTGCCAGCAGTGACCGCGAGGGGTCCTATAATTCACCCCTCCACTTT
CASSDREGSYNSPLHF
>TRBJ2-7|-|-|TRBV7-7
TGTGCCAGCAGCGGGGGGAAATCCTACGAGCAGTACTTC
CASSGGKSYEQYF
>TRBJ1-2|many|TRBD1|TRBV29-1
TGCAGCGTTGAAGGGACAGGGCCTTATGGCTACACCTTC
CSVEGTGPYGYTF
>TRBJ2-1|few|-|TRBV10-3
TGTGCCATCGCCGGAGAGTACGAGCAGTTCTTC
CAIAGEYEQFF
>TRBJ1-5|-|-|TRBV15
TGTGCCGCCAGCAGCACGTGGGGTGGCGATCAGCCCCAGCATTTT
CAASSTWGGDQPQHF
>TRBJ2-7|few|-|TRBV15
TGTGCCACCAGCAGAGACCAGAGCTACGAGCAGTACTTC
CATSRDQSYEQYF
>TRBJ2-6|few|-|TRBV15
TGTGCCACCAGCAGAACCTCTGGGGCCAACGTCCTGACTTTC
CATSRTSGANVLTF
>TRBJ1-1|few|TRBD1|TRBV10-3
TGTGCCATCAGTGATCCCACGCTAACAGGGGGGATGAACACTGAAGCTTTCTTT
CAISDPTLTGGMNTEAFF
>TRBJ1-6|-|TRBD1|TRBV7-8
TGTGCCAGCAGCTTAGTTGCAGGGGGCGGGTCACCCCTCCACTTT
CASSLVAGGGSPLHF
>TRBJ1-1|many|-|TRBV6-5
TGTGCCAGCAGTTGGGGACCGGAGGGAGCTTTCTTT
CASSWGPEGAFF